Following are 21 T cell receptor beta chains from one sample sequenced in a study of chemoradiotherapy in HPV16-positive cancers. The method was immunoSEQ multiplex PCR; TCRdb's version includes in-frame clones alone and lacks a portion of them. Of fewer than 40,000 clones detected, about 80% appear once; the ten largest clones hold 3% to 4%. This specimen consisted of blood, obtained from a patient who underwent chemoradiotherapy. The receptors come from a human donor with HPV-associated anogenital cancer.

The rearrangement joins TRBV11-2 to TRBJ2-4; D remains unclear. The germline V and J ends were trimmed by 5 bases and 8 bases, with 16 bases remaining between them. Germline loops: CDR1 SGHAT, CDR2 FQNNGV. The CDR3 contains 14 residues. The CDR3 nucleotides read TGTGCCAGCAGCCAAGAGACAAAAAGCGACATTCAGTACTTC. It translates to CASSQETKSDIQYF.

The V call is TRBV11-1, the J call TRBJ1-6; 9 bases are shared with TRBD1. This CDR3 spans 13 amino acids. Germline values: CDR1 SGHAT, CDR2 FQDESV (reference sequence). J was trimmed by 8 bases and V by 8 bases; bases with no gene match: 4. Here the CDR3 DNA reads TGTGCCAGCGGACAGGGGTTCGATTCACCCCTCCACTTT. Amino acids: CASGQGFDSPLHF.

This clone showed up just once. The V call is TRBV14, the J call TRBJ1-1; D not resolved. The germline gives CDR1 SGHDN, CDR2 FVKESK. V lost 0 bases and J lost 0, with 14 bases in between. The CDR3 spans 17 residues. The CDR3 is CASSQEYGRIMNTEAFF. CDR3 bases: TGTGCCAGCAGCCAAGAGTATGGGAGGATCATGAACACTGAAGCTTTCTTT.

The chain is built from TRBV5-1 and TRBJ1-3; D call uncertain. V was clipped by 8 bases and J by 0 bases, with 12 bases between them. The CDR3 loop spans 14 amino acids. CDR1 and CDR2 from the germline V gene are SGHRS and YFSETQ. CDR3 amino acids: CASREQTSGNTIYF. For the CDR3, the DNA is TGCGCCAGTCGGGAGCAGACCTCTGGAAACACCATATATTTT.

The sample holds a few counts of this clone. The chain has TRBV5-6 and TRBJ1-5, with D possibly matching TRBD1 (5 bases). Trimming cost V 2 bases and J 7 bases, with 19 bases left between them. The CDR3 extends over 16 amino acids. CDR1 SGHDT and CDR2 YYEEEE come from the germline V gene. The CDR3 sequence is CASSFSGSARDQPQHF. CDR3 in DNA: TGTGCCAGCAGCTTCTCCGGGTCGGCACGGGACCAGCCCCAGCATTTT.

V and J are TRBV10-1 and TRBJ2-7, with 11 nucleotides matching TRBD1. V shed 0 bases, J shed 7 bases, and the junction held 11 bases outside the gene matches. The CDR3 length is 17 residues. The V gene's germline CDR1 is WNHNN and CDR2 SYGVQD (reference sequence). CDR3 in DNA: TGCGCCAGCAGTGAGTCGGTAGGCGGGACAGGGGGTCAGGAGCAGTACTTC. Translated, it gives CASSESVGGTGGQEQYF.

The chain is built from TRBV6-5 and TRBJ1-2; D unresolved. V lost 0 bases and J lost 3, with 5 bases in between. The CDR3 length is 13 residues. Germline CDR1 is MNHEY and CDR2 is SVGAGI. In nucleotides, the CDR3 is TGTGCCAGCAGTTACTCTGGGTACTATGGCTACACCTTC. It is translated as CASSYSGYYGYTF.

The chain recombines TRBV5-1 with TRBJ2-3; TRBD1 agrees at 10 bases. The CDR3 is 17 residues long. The germline V gene encodes CDR1 SGHRS and CDR2 YFSETQ. V shed 4 bases, J shed 4 bases, and the junction held 12 bases outside the gene matches. The chain's CDR3 is CASSHAPDRGYSDTQYF. The CDR3 DNA reads TGCGCCAGCAGCCACGCCCCGGACAGGGGGTACTCAGATACGCAGTATTTT. The whole variable domain, filled in from reference TRBV5-1 and TRBJ2-3, reads KAGVTQTPRYLIKTRGQQVTLSCSPISGHRSVSWYQQTPGQGLQFLFEYFSETQRNKGNFPGRFSGRQFSNSRSEMNVSTLELGDSALYLCASSHAPDRGYSDTQYFGPGTRLTVL.

The CDR3 protein is CARRQGKSYNSPLHF. The DNA for the CDR3 is TGTGCCAGGCGACAGGGGAAGTCCTATAATTCACCCCTCCACTTT. This chain connects TRBV19 to TRBJ1-6; TRBD1 agrees at 8 bases. CDR1 and CDR2 from the germline V gene are LNHDA and SQIVND (reference sequence). After removal of 9 bases from V and 1 base from J, the junction contained 5 bases not matched to a gene. The CDR3 contains 15 residues.

This rearrangement joins TRBV18 to TRBJ1-1; perhaps TRBD1 as D (5 bases). This CDR3 is built from 17 residues. Germline loops: CDR1 KGHSH, CDR2 LQKENI. V was trimmed by 6 bases and J by 4 bases, leaving 24 bases between them. In DNA, the CDR3 is TGTGCCAGCTCGCCTCACCGTATCAGGGAGAAGGCCACTGAAGCTTTCTTT. This encodes CASSPHRIREKATEAFF.

This chain uses TRBV11-2 with TRBJ1-5; D gene ambiguous. Germline CDR1 and CDR2: SGHAT and FQNNGV. The CDR3 has 12 residues. V lost 4 bases to trimming and J lost 7 bases, with 8 bases between them. The CDR3 bases are TGTGCCAGCAGCTCGAGTAGCCAGCCCCAGCATTTT. Its protein is CASSSSSQPQHF.

This chain joins TRBV18 and TRBJ1-3; no definite D call. Germline loops: CDR1 KGHSH, CDR2 LQKENI. V was cut by 3 bases and J by 0 bases, with 15 bases left in between. This CDR3 spans 17 amino acids. The CDR3 sequence: CASSPAQNFLSGNTIYF. CDR3 nucleotides: TGTGCCAGCTCACCTGCCCAGAATTTCCTCTCTGGAAACACCATATATTTT.

The chain uses TRBV19 and TRBJ2-5; the match to TRBD2 covers 8 bases. CDR3 length equals 15 residues. V gave up 2 bases and J gave up 2 bases; unmatched junction bases: 4. CDR1 is LNHDA and CDR2 is SQIVND in the germline V gene (reference sequence). The CDR3 sequence is CASSIWGLGQETQYF. As DNA, the CDR3 is TGTGCCAGTAGTATATGGGGACTAGGGCAAGAGACCCAGTACTTC.

The V gene is TRBV7-2, the J gene TRBJ1-2; 7 bases are shared with TRBD1. J gave up 4 bases and V 5 bases, and 10 bases lay outside the gene matches. This CDR3 region has 15 residues. CDR1 SGHTA and CDR2 FQGNSA come from the germline V gene. CDR3 sequence: CASSTTGAAGYGYTF. The CDR3 DNA reads as TGTGCCAGCAGCACCACAGGGGCCGCGGGCTATGGCTACACCTTC.

This sequence joins TRBV19 and TRBJ1-2, with D perhaps TRBD1 (5 bases). This CDR3 spans 17 amino acids. Between the trimmed V and J ends, which lost 6 bases and 5 bases, there was a span of 25 bases. Germline CDR1 and CDR2: LNHDA and SQIVND (reference sequence). Here the CDR3 reads CASRYSSGADGGYGYTF. The DNA of the CDR3 is TGTGCCAGTAGGTACTCCTCCGGGGCGGACGGAGGATATGGCTACACCTTC.

The V gene is TRBV4-3, the J gene TRBJ1-1, with D hard to call. V gave up 1 base and J gave up 4 bases, with 7 bases separating them. The CDR3 consists of 13 residues. Germline V gene lookup returns CDR1 LGHNA and CDR2 YSLEER. CDR3 sequence: CASSQGISTEAFF. Written as DNA, the CDR3 is TGCGCCAGCAGCCAAGGTATAAGCACTGAAGCTTTCTTT.

CDR3 region: CASSLDREYGYTF. CDR3 in DNA: TGTGCCAGCAGCCTGGACAGGGAGTATGGCTACACCTTC. V gene TRBV5-8 combines with J gene TRBJ1-2, with TRBD1 identical over 8 bases. The CDR3 consists of 13 residues. Germline CDR1 SGHTS, CDR2 YDEGEE. The V gene end was trimmed by 4 bases and the J gene end by 5 bases; junction bases not matched to a gene: 4. Supplemented by reference TRBV5-8 and TRBJ1-2, the full variable domain reads EAGVTQSPTHLIKTRGQQATLRCSPISGHTSVYWYQQALGLGLQFLLWYDEGEERNRGNFPPRFSGRQFPNYSSELNVNALELEDSALYLCASSLDREYGYTFGSGTRLTVV.

The V and J genes are TRBV10-3 and TRBJ1-3; D is uncertain. V lost 3 bases and J lost 2, with 8 bases in between. This CDR3 is 14 amino acids long. CDR1 and CDR2 (germline): ENHRY, SYGVKD. For the CDR3, the DNA is TGTGCCATCAGTGAACGGCAGGCTGGAAACACCATATATTTT. This codes for CAISERQAGNTIYF.

The chain employs TRBV19 and TRBJ2-5, with a weak D call TRBD1 (8 bases). This CDR3 has 15 residues. CDR1 is LNHDA and CDR2 is SQIVND in the germline V gene (reference sequence). V shed 5 bases and J shed 2 bases, with 15 bases lying between them. The CDR3 DNA is TGTGCCAGTAGTTTAGGACAGGGACTACAAGAGACCCAGTACTTC. This sequence encodes CASSLGQGLQETQYF.

V and J are TRBV19 and TRBJ1-1, with D perhaps TRBD1 (5 bases). Germline assignment: CDR1 LNHDA and CDR2 SQIVND (reference sequence). The CDR3 extends over 13 amino acids. Trimming removed 11 bases at V and 5 bases at J, with 18 bases between. The CDR3 bases are TGTGCCTCTACCCGGGACGAGGTAACTGAAGCTTTCTTT. Amino acids: CASTRDEVTEAFF.

The V call is TRBV20-1, the J call TRBJ2-7; D is ambiguous. CDR1 and CDR2 (germline): DFQATT, SNEGSKA (reference sequence). V was cut by 5 bases and J by 6 bases, with 11 bases left in between. This CDR3 is 11 amino acids long. The CDR3 coding sequence is TGCAGTGCTTTCGATAGATCCGAGCAGTACTTC. It is translated as CSAFDRSEQYF.